The 13 T cell receptor beta chains listed next were all sequenced from one sample in a study of molecular identifiers for immune sequencing clone quantification. TCRdb reanalysed the PCR reads using MiXCR and keeps one entry per CDR3 protein. The table records a few hundred thousand distinct CDR3 sequences, about a quarter of them present only once. The specimen sequenced was naive CD8+ T cells from blood, with Jurkat cell RNA spiked in. The sample's subset: FACS-sorted CD8+CD4-CCR7+CD45RA+ naive T cells. The source is a human donor in good health. Some libraries in this study had Jurkat cell RNA spiked in.

This clonotype was detected only once. V and J are TRBV21-1 and TRBJ1-6; the table's D call TRBD1 went unverified against the DNA. TRBV21-1 is annotated as a pseudogene. The CDR3 is made up of 16 amino acids. The CDR3 sequence: CASSGGQGSYNSPLHF. CDR3 DNA sequence: TGTGCCAGCAGCGGGGGACAGGGGTCCTATAATTCACCCCTCCACTTT.

This clonotype was seen only a few times. The chain carries TRBV5-1 and TRBJ2-7, with 7 bases that match TRBD2. Germline loops: CDR1 SGHRS, CDR2 YFSETQ. With V trimmed by 0 bases and J by 6 bases, 6 bases remained unmatched. This CDR3 region has 14 residues. This chain's CDR3 is CASSLGEGLGEQYF. In DNA form, the CDR3 reads TGCGCCAGCAGCTTGGGGGAGGGGCTCGGCGAGCAGTACTTC. The full variable domain, in which reference TRBV5-1 and TRBJ2-7 provide the parts outside the CDR3, is KAGVTQTPRYLIKTRGQQVTLSCSPISGHRSVSWYQQTPGQGLQFLFEYFSETQRNKGNFPGRFSGRQFSNSRSEMNVSTLELGDSALYLCASSLGEGLGEQYFGPGTRLTVT.

This clonotype has a handful of counts. The chain uses TRBV30 and TRBJ2-3; 7 nucleotides align to TRBD2. The V and J ends lost 0 bases and 2 bases, in that order; junction bases with no gene match: 5. Germline CDR1 is GTSNPN and CDR2 is SVGIG (reference sequence). This CDR3 contains 15 residues. CDR3 nucleotides: TGTGCCTGGAGTGTATGGGGGGGGAACACAGATACGCAGTATTTT. This encodes CAWSVWGGNTDTQYF.

This clonotype was seen a few times. The gene calls are TRBV19 and TRBJ2-1; D is possibly TRBD1 (5 bases). Trimming removed 3 bases at V and 8 bases at J, with 11 bases between. The CDR3 runs 13 residues. The germline V gene has CDR1 LNHDA and CDR2 SQIVND (reference sequence). CDR3 residues: CASSMRWGDEQFF. The CDR3 DNA reads TGTGCCAGTAGTATGAGATGGGGCGATGAGCAGTTCTTC.

In this sample, this clonotype turned up a few times. The rearrangement links TRBV4-3 to TRBJ2-1, with 7 bases aligning to TRBD2. The CDR3 covers 15 residues. Per germline, CDR1 LGHNA and CDR2 YSLEER. With 3 bases clipped from V and 3 bases from J, the junction kept 5 bases outside the gene matches. The CDR3 loop is CASSHYLADYNEQFF. The CDR3 DNA follows: TGCGCCAGCAGCCACTATCTAGCGGACTACAATGAGCAGTTCTTC.

The chain is built from TRBV4-1 and TRBJ2-1; D is uncertain. CDR1 is MGHRA and CDR2 is YSYEKL in the germline V gene. V was pared by 0 bases and J by 13 bases, with 16 bases between. CDR3 length: 14 amino acids. The CDR3 here is CASSQDSPSVEQFF. As DNA, the CDR3 is TGCGCCAGCAGCCAAGATTCCCCTTCCGTGGAACAGTTCTTC.

This chain uses TRBV6-1 with TRBJ2-7; D is unresolved. The CDR3 is made up of 14 amino acids. V lost 0 bases, J lost 2 bases, and 8 bases lay in between. Germline lookup yields CDR1 MNHNS and CDR2 SASEGT. CDR3 sequence reads: CASSEAIQAYEQYF. The CDR3 bases are TGTGCCAGCAGTGAAGCGATCCAGGCCTACGAGCAGTACTTC.

This clonotype was seen many times. V is TRBV21-1 and J is TRBJ1-6; the DNA was not used to check the table's D call, TRBD1. TRBV21-1 is recorded as a pseudogene. This CDR3 comprises 17 residues. The CDR3 DNA reads TGTGCCAGCAGCAAAGAAAACCGGGGGCTTTCCCCTTCACCCCTCCACTTT. This codes for CASSKENRGLSPSPLHF.

A few counts support this clonotype. The V call is TRBV30, the J call TRBJ2-1; maybe TRBD2 (5 bases). The V end lost 0 bases, the J end lost 0 bases, and 9 bases lay between the germline ends. The CDR3 sequence is 15 residues long. Germline V CDR1 and CDR2: GTSNPN, SVGIG (reference sequence). The CDR3 spells CAWSVDLSSYNEQFF. For the CDR3, the DNA is TGTGCCTGGAGTGTGGACTTGAGCTCCTACAATGAGCAGTTCTTC.

On this clonotype: This may stem from a read error, because a much larger clone lies one nucleotide away. V gene TRBV5-1 combines with J gene TRBJ1-5; no clear D. V lost 4 bases and J 3 bases, leaving 17 bases between the germline ends. The CDR3 runs to 16 residues. The germline V gene encodes CDR1 SGHRS and CDR2 YFSETQ. In nucleotides, the CDR3 is TGCGCCAGCAGCCCGGACGCAGCGAGGGACAATCAGCCCCAGCATTTT. It translates to CASSPDAARDNQPQHF.

In this sample, this clonotype turned up a few times. V and J are TRBV29-1 and TRBJ2-7; unclear D gene. CDR1 SQVTM and CDR2 ANQGSEA come from the germline V gene. V lost 6 bases to trimming and J lost 6 bases, with 12 bases between them. This CDR3 has 11 amino acids. CDR3 loop: CSVPGNREQYF. The CDR3 nucleotides are TGCAGCGTGCCAGGCAACCGCGAGCAGTACTTC.

This clonotype showed up just a few times. The rearrangement joins TRBV15 to TRBJ1-3; no reliable D call. V lost 9 bases, J lost 0 bases, and 15 bases lay in between. Germline V gene lookup returns CDR1 LNHNV and CDR2 YYDKDF (reference sequence). The CDR3 consists of 15 residues. The CDR3 loop reads CATSSGRGSGNTIYF. Written as DNA, the CDR3 is TGTGCCACTTCCTCAGGTCGGGGCTCTGGAAACACCATATATTTT.

A word on this clonotype: Being one base from a much bigger clone, this may be a read error. The chain uses TRBV13 and TRBJ2-4; D not certain. The germline V gene encodes CDR1 PRHDT and CDR2 FYEKMQ (reference sequence). This CDR3 has 16 amino acids. The CDR3 sequence: CAGSSEFGGAKNIQYF. The CDR3 coding sequence is TGTGCCGGCAGCTCCGAGTTTGGTGGAGCCAAAAACATTCAGTACTTC.